These 9 T cell receptor beta chains came from one sample sequenced in a study of blood T cell repertoires in COVID-19. Produced via immunoSEQ multiplex PCR; TCRdb's table is partial and in-frame only. This sample has under 300,000 clones; around 90% occur once, and the top ten carry just under 1%. The sequenced sample consisted of PBMCs or T cells enriched from blood (not recorded which). These receptors came from a woman in her 30s who had recovered from COVID-19.

This chain connects TRBV5-1 to TRBJ1-4; the D gene is possibly TRBD1 (5 bases). Germline loops: CDR1 SGHRS, CDR2 YFSETQ. V was clipped by 5 bases and J by 8 bases, with 13 bases between them. The CDR3 runs to 13 residues. CDR3 sequence: CASSPGGDEKLFF. The CDR3, as DNA: TGCGCCAGCAGTCCCGGGGGTGACGAAAAACTGTTTTTT.

The gene calls are TRBV2 and TRBJ1-2; 7 nucleotides agree with TRBD1. Trimming at V came to 2 bases and at J to 7 bases, leaving 1 base not matched to a gene. CDR3 length: 12 residues. CDR1 is SNHLY, CDR2 FYNNEI, per germline. The CDR3 here is CASSERQGGYTF. The CDR3 DNA sequence: TGTGCCAGCAGTGAAAGACAGGGTGGCTACACCTTC. Using reference TRBV2 and TRBJ1-2 for the parts outside the CDR3, the full variable domain is EPEVTQTPSHQVTQMGQEVILRCVPISNHLYFYWYRQILGQKVEFLVSFYNNEISEKSEIFDDQFSVERPDGSNFTLKIRSTKLEDSAMYFCASSERQGGYTFGSGTRLTVV.

The V gene is TRBV27, the J gene TRBJ1-4; tentative D call: TRBD1 (5 bases). The V gene's germline CDR1 is MNHEY and CDR2 SMNVEV (reference sequence). This CDR3 region has 15 residues. V lost 2 bases and J lost 3, with 10 bases in between. The DNA for the CDR3 is TGTGCCAGCAGTTTAGGGGCAGGCCCTAATGAAAAACTGTTTTTT. Translated: CASSLGAGPNEKLFF. Supplemented by reference TRBV27 and TRBJ1-4, the full variable domain reads EAQVTQNPRYLITVTGKKLTVTCSQNMNHEYMSWYRQDPGLGLRQIYYSMNVEVTDKGDVPEGYKVSRKEKRNFPLILESPSPNQTSLYFCASSLGAGPNEKLFFGSGTQLSVL.

CDR3 protein: CASSWSQSTEAFF. In DNA form, the CDR3 reads TGTGCCAGCAGCTGGAGTCAGAGCACTGAAGCTTTCTTT. The chain uses TRBV5-5 and TRBJ1-1; D gene unclear. CDR1 is SGHKS, CDR2 YYEKEE, per germline (reference sequence). CDR3 length equals 13 residues. V was pared by 3 bases and J by 4 bases, with 10 bases between.

The J gene is TRBJ1-1, the V gene TRBV6-5, with D unresolved. Germline V CDR1 and CDR2: MNHEY, SVGAGI. The CDR3 runs to 14 residues. With 2 bases removed from V and 7 bases from J, the gap between germline ends came to 14 bases. This CDR3 is CASSYILSASEAFF. The CDR3 region has the DNA TGTGCCAGCAGTTACATCTTGTCTGCGAGTGAAGCTTTCTTT.

The gene calls are TRBV11-2 and TRBJ2-7; weak D call: TRBD1 (5 bases). CDR1 SGHAT and CDR2 FQNNGV come from the germline V gene. This CDR3 is built from 15 residues. V was pared by 1 base and J by 0 bases, with 10 bases between. In DNA form, the CDR3 reads TGTGCCAGCAGCTTAGGGTTTGACAGCTCCTACGAGCAGTACTTC. Translation gives CASSLGFDSSYEQYF.

The chain links TRBV5-1 to TRBJ1-1; 7 positions agree with TRBD1. V shed 3 bases, J shed 6 bases, and the junction held 11 bases outside the gene matches. Germline lookup yields CDR1 SGHRS and CDR2 YFSETQ. The CDR3 loop spans 15 amino acids. In nucleotides, the CDR3 is TGCGCCAGCAGCTCCCTACAGGGGACTTTCTCTGAAGCTTTCTTT. Encoded protein: CASSSLQGTFSEAFF.

V and J are TRBV12-3 or TRBV12-4 and TRBJ2-7; D perhaps matches TRBD2 (6 bases). V lost 4 bases, J lost 3 bases, and 10 bases lay in between. The CDR3 runs to 13 residues. The CDR3 spells CASSSGSSYEQYF. CDR3 nucleotides: TGTGCCAGCAGTTCCGGGAGCAGCTACGAGCAGTACTTC.

The chain combines TRBV5-5 with TRBJ2-1, with 13 bases fitting TRBD2. Germline assignment: CDR1 SGHKS and CDR2 YYEKEE (reference sequence). There are 15 residues in the CDR3. Trimming at V came to 4 bases and at J to 5 bases, leaving 3 bases not matched to a gene. The CDR3 sequence: CASSLGTSGNNEQFF. The CDR3 nucleotides read TGTGCCAGCAGCCTCGGGACTAGCGGGAACAATGAGCAGTTCTTC. Based on the CDR3 plus reference TRBV5-5 and TRBJ2-1, the full variable domain is DAGVTQSPTHLIKTRGQQVTLRCSPISGHKSVSWYQQVLGQGPQFIFQYYEKEERGRGNFPDRFSARQFPNYSSELNVNALLLGDSALYLCASSLGTSGNNEQFFGPGTRLTVL.